The rows below give T cell receptor beta chains drawn from one sample of a study of blood T cell repertoires in COVID-19. Here immunoSEQ multiplex PCR was the method, and the copy in TCRdb shows in-frame clones only, minus some. The data show around 240,000 clones, with 70% to 90% seen just once and 0.85% to 0.95% held by the top ten. The sequenced sample consisted of PBMCs or T cells enriched from blood (not recorded which). The receptors come from a man aged 45-60 years who had been exposed to COVID-19. Both conserved end residues are part of each CDR3. The D gene is left open where the match is weak. Expanded clones get a size class; other rows say once, few or many, or leave the size out.

TRBJ2-3 - TRBV5-4 TRBD2 CASSLAGGGVTTDTQYF TGTGCCAGCAGCTTGGCCGGCGGGGGGGTCACCACAGATACGCAGTATTTT
TRBJ2-1 - TRBV24-1 TRBD1 CATQSTRGQGVYNEQFF TGTGCCACCCAATCCACCAGGGGACAGGGGGTTTACAATGAGCAGTTCTTC
TRBJ2-2 - TRBV18 - CASSPPEARVAGELFF TGTGCCAGCTCACCACCGGAAGCCAGGGTCGCCGGGGAGCTGTTTTTT
TRBJ1-2 - TRBV28 - CASSSGQDYGYTF TGTGCCAGCAGTTCCGGACAAGACTATGGCTACACCTTC
TRBJ1-6 - TRBV3-1/TRBV3-2 - CASSQAGSDSPLHF TGTGCCAGCAGCCAAGCCGGGTCCGATTCACCCCTCCACTTT
TRBJ1-2 - TRBV27 TRBD1 CASSPNRDRGPQGYGYTF TGTGCCAGCAGTCCGAACCGGGACAGGGGACCTCAGGGCTATGGCTACACCTTC
TRBJ2-4 - TRBV7-8 TRBD1 CASSLGRTGVYIQYF TGTGCCAGCAGCTTAGGTCGGACAGGGGTATACATTCAGTACTTC
TRBJ2-2 - TRBV5-1 TRBD1 CASSEATGAVGTGELFF TGCGCCAGCAGCGAAGCGACAGGGGCTGTGGGCACCGGGGAGCTGTTTTTT
TRBJ2-5 - TRBV9 - CASSVAFDRQETQYF TGTGCCAGCAGCGTAGCTTTCGACAGGCAAGAGACCCAGTACTTC
TRBJ1-6 - TRBV5-1 TRBD1 CASSLTGGSVTLHF TGCGCCAGCAGCTTAACAGGGGGCTCTGTAACCCTCCACTTT
TRBJ1-3 - TRBV29-1 TRBD1 CSVTGGRLGNTIYF TGCAGCGTTACAGGGGGAAGGTTAGGAAACACCATATATTTT
TRBJ1-2 many TRBV28 - CASSFRGYGYTF TGTGCCAGCAGTTTTAGGGGCTATGGCTACACCTTC
TRBJ1-5 - TRBV19 - CASSRRADLNQPQHF TGTGCCAGTAGCCGCCGGGCGGACTTGAATCAGCCCCAGCATTTT
TRBJ1-2 once TRBV5-1 TRBD1 CASSPGPQGADGYTF TGCGCCAGCAGCCCCGGCCCCCAGGGGGCGGACGGCTACACCTTC
TRBJ2-3 - TRBV19 - CASSIGYRVLDTQYF TGTGCCAGTAGTATAGGATACAGGGTTTTAGATACGCAGTATTTT
TRBJ1-3 few TRBV5-6 - CASRRQLSGNTIYF TGTGCCAGCAGGAGACAGCTTTCTGGAAACACCATATATTTT
TRBJ2-7 - TRBV7-2 TRBD1 CASSAGTANYEQYF TGTGCCAGCAGCGCCGGGACAGCCAACTACGAGCAGTACTTC
TRBJ1-3 - TRBV7-6 - CASSVGRASGNTIYF TGTGCCAGCAGCGTTGGGCGGGCATCTGGAAACACCATATATTTT
TRBJ1-5 many TRBV19 - CASSITGRYNQPQHF TGTGCCAGTAGTATAACAGGGCGGTACAATCAGCCCCAGCATTTT
TRBJ1-1 once TRBV28 TRBD1 CASINRGYEGAFF TGTGCCAGCATCAACAGGGGCTACGAGGGAGCTTTCTTT
TRBJ1-4 - TRBV20-1 - CSASVSGREKLFF TGCAGTGCTAGTGTGAGTGGGCGTGAAAAACTGTTTTTT
TRBJ1-6 - TRBV4-2 TRBD1 CASSQVGTGEKSPLHF TGTGCCAGCAGCCAAGTCGGGACAGGGGAAAAGTCACCCCTCCACTTT
TRBJ1-4 - TRBV24-1 - CATSDLQNEKLFF TGTGCCACCAGTGATTTGCAGAATGAAAAACTGTTTTTT
TRBJ2-5 - TRBV5-1 - CASSLVGGGREETQYF TGCGCCAGCAGCCTGGTTGGGGGAGGAAGGGAAGAGACCCAGTACTTC
TRBJ1-2 - TRBV3-1/TRBV3-2 - CASSLADTYGYTF TGTGCCAGCAGCCTCGCGGACACCTATGGCTACACCTTC
TRBJ1-1 - TRBV18 - CASSPLVGALNTEAFF TGTGCCAGCTCACCACTGGTAGGGGCCCTAAACACTGAAGCTTTCTTT
TRBJ2-3 - TRBV9 TRBD1 CASSTYRGPADTQYF TGTGCCAGCAGCACGTACAGGGGGCCTGCAGATACGCAGTATTTT
TRBJ2-6 - TRBV2 - CASTEGANVLTF TGTGCCAGCACGGAGGGGGCCAACGTCCTGACTTTC
TRBJ1-1 - TRBV2 - CTSGGLAAFF TGTACTTCCGGGGGGCTCGCGGCTTTCTTT
TRBJ2-5 - TRBV2 TRBD1 CASSLDRDRGERQYF TGTGCCAGCTCCTTAGACCGGGACAGGGGGGAACGCCAGTACTTC
TRBJ1-2 - TRBV5-6 TRBD1 CASSLYSGQGSYGYTF TGTGCCAGCAGCTTATATTCGGGACAGGGCAGCTATGGCTACACCTTC
TRBJ1-5 - TRBV4-1 TRBD1 CASSRKQGGTSSNQPQHF TGCGCCAGCAGCCGAAAACAGGGGGGAACTTCCAGCAATCAGCCCCAGCATTTT
TRBJ2-2 - TRBV7-3 TRBD1 CASSSQGAANTGELFF TGTGCCAGCAGCTCACAGGGGGCGGCAAACACCGGGGAGCTGTTTTTT
TRBJ1-1 - TRBV11-3 TRBD1 CASSPWDRENTEAFF TGTGCCAGCAGCCCTTGGGACAGGGAGAACACTGAAGCTTTCTTT
TRBJ1-1 once TRBV29-1 - CSVGGRGIMNTEAFF TGCAGCGTTGGTGGGCGAGGGATCATGAACACTGAAGCTTTCTTT
TRBJ1-2 - TRBV20-1 - CRTAGYTF TGCAGGACTGCTGGCTACACCTTC
TRBJ2-1 once TRBV10-3 TRBD2 CATTPGLADNEQFF TGTGCCACCACACCGGGACTAGCGGATAATGAGCAGTTCTTC
TRBJ1-5 - TRBV19 TRBD1 CASSILGTGAGNQPQHF TGTGCCAGTAGTATACTAGGGACAGGGGCTGGGAATCAGCCCCAGCATTTT
TRBJ2-1 once TRBV7-6 TRBD2 CASSLRGTSSYNEQFF TGTGCCAGCAGCCTGCGGGGGACGAGCTCCTACAATGAGCAGTTCTTC
TRBJ1-1 - TRBV5-4 TRBD1 CASSLGRQGSEAFF TGTGCCAGCAGCTTGGGTCGACAGGGCTCTGAAGCTTTCTTT
TRBJ1-1 - TRBV10-2 - CASSESGRASEAFF TGCGCCAGCAGTGAGTCGGGCAGAGCCAGTGAAGCTTTCTTT
TRBJ1-1 - TRBV5-1 TRBD1 CASSVAGQGVAEAFF TGCGCCAGCAGCGTCGCGGGACAGGGTGTCGCTGAAGCTTTCTTT
TRBJ1-6 - TRBV9 - CASSVTQGYGSPLHF TGTGCCAGCAGCGTGACCCAGGGGTACGGTTCACCCCTCCACTTT
TRBJ1-2 - TRBV30 - CAWNPPGEGYGYTF TGTGCCTGGAACCCCCCCGGGGAGGGGTATGGCTACACCTTC
TRBJ1-6 - TRBV19 - CASSKWGAENSPLHF TGTGCCAGTAGTAAGTGGGGCGCAGAGAATTCACCCCTCCACTTT
TRBJ1-1 - TRBV11-3 TRBD1 CASSLGQGNTEAFF TGTGCCAGCAGCTTGGGACAGGGGAACACTGAAGCTTTCTTT
TRBJ1-5 - TRBV10-3 - CAISYTQGKTNQPQHF TGTGCCATCAGTTACACCCAGGGGAAGACTAATCAGCCCCAGCATTTT
TRBJ2-1 - TRBV2 - CASSEAQGREQFF TGTGCCAGCAGTGAAGCGCAGGGCAGGGAGCAGTTCTTC
TRBJ1-1 once TRBV2 - CASSEADYRAYTEAFF TGTGCCAGCAGTGAGGCGGATTACAGGGCCTACACTGAAGCTTTCTTT
TRBJ1-5 - TRBV29-1 TRBD1 CSVVRQGGSSNQPQHF TGCAGCGTTGTTAGGCAGGGGGGCTCGAGCAATCAGCCCCAGCATTTT
TRBJ2-6 few TRBV9 - CASSTPGLSPGANVLTF TGTGCCAGCAGCACCCCGGGACTTTCACCTGGGGCCAACGTCCTGACTTTC
TRBJ1-2 - TRBV3-1/TRBV3-2 TRBD1 CASSQAPRTGNYGYTF TGTGCCAGCAGCCAAGCCCCCCGGACAGGCAACTATGGCTACACCTTC
TRBJ2-1 - TRBV2 - CASSVNWAPEQFF TGTGCCAGCAGCGTGAACTGGGCCCCCGAGCAGTTCTTC